A single sample gave rise to the 19 T cell receptor beta chains below, sequenced in a study of T cells in localized non-small cell lung cancer. The repertoire was sequenced with immunoSEQ multiplex PCR; TCRdb's copy has only in-frame clones and lacks some. This sample yields approximately 70,000 clones, of which more than 80% are seen a single time; around 4.7% belongs to the top ten. The sample here was PBMCs, taken before any cancer treatment. The origin of the receptors is a man aged 35-69 years with stage II lung adenocarcinoma.

The rearrangement joins TRBV30 to TRBJ2-3; maybe TRBD1 (6 bases). This CDR3 has 13 residues. Looked up from germline, CDR1 is GTSNPN and CDR2 is SVGIG (reference sequence). V lost 7 bases to trimming and J lost 2 bases, with 13 bases between them. The CDR3: CALDSPSTDTQYF. The CDR3, as DNA: TGTGCCTTGGACAGTCCTTCCACAGATACGCAGTATTTT.

This clone was counted once. The genes are TRBV2 and TRBJ2-2; D is uncertain. The germline V and J ends were trimmed by 4 bases and 5 bases, with 20 bases remaining between them. Germline lookup yields CDR1 SNHLY and CDR2 FYNNEI. The CDR3 sequence is 17 residues long. The CDR3 nucleotides are TGTGCCAGCAGTGGGAGCCTAGGTCGACTTCGGACCGGGGAGCTGTTTTTT. Amino acid sequence: CASSGSLGRLRTGELFF. The entire variable domain, with the rest obtained from reference TRBV2 and TRBJ2-2, is as follows: EPEVTQTPSHQVTQMGQEVILRCVPISNHLYFYWYRQILGQKVEFLVSFYNNEISEKSEIFDDQFSVERPDGSNFTLKIRSTKLEDSAMYFCASSGSLGRLRTGELFFGEGSRLTVL.

In this sample, this clone turned up a few times. This sample also contains other DNA sequences that code for the same CDR3. CDR3 amino acids: CASSPSGRAYNEQFF. As DNA, the CDR3 is TGTGCCAGCAGTCCTAGCGGGAGGGCCTACAATGAGCAGTTCTTC. The rearrangement links TRBV6-6 to TRBJ2-1; TRBD2 matches at 12 bases. The germline V gene has CDR1 MNHNY and CDR2 SVGAGI (reference sequence). This CDR3 spans 15 amino acids. Trimming took 5 bases from V and 2 from J; bases not matched to a gene: 1.

The chain recombines TRBV6-5 with TRBJ2-7, with D maybe TRBD2 (6 bases). The ends were cut back, 6 bases at V and 5 bases at J, with 17 bases in the middle. This CDR3 spans 14 amino acids. Germline V gene data show CDR1 as MNHEY and CDR2 as SVGAGI. CDR3 protein: CASSLGLGTDEQYF. In nucleotides, the CDR3 is TGTGCCAGCAGCCTGGGACTGGGCACCGACGAGCAGTACTTC.

The chain couples TRBV5-1 to TRBJ2-3; the match to TRBD2 covers 8 bases. This CDR3 is 15 amino acids long. Germline CDR1 is SGHRS and CDR2 is YFSETQ. V dropped 4 bases and J dropped 6; count of bases not matched to a gene: 10. The CDR3 loop reads CASSPGGREADTQYF. The CDR3 DNA reads as TGCGCCAGCAGCCCGGGGGGGCGGGAGGCGGATACGCAGTATTTT.

This chain uses TRBV11-1 with TRBJ1-1, with TRBD1 as a possible D gene (6 bases). The V end was cut by 5 bases, the J end by 5 bases, with 15 bases between. The CDR3 has 14 residues. Germline V gives CDR1 SGHAT, CDR2 FQDESV (reference sequence). The CDR3 DNA is TGTGCCAGCAGCCAAAGACAGGAATGGACTGAAGCTTTCTTT. Amino acids: CASSQRQEWTEAFF.

Points on this clone: This sample also contains other DNA sequences that code for the same CDR3. The chain has TRBV25-1 and TRBJ2-7; the match to TRBD1 covers 10 bases. CDR3 size: 17 residues. The V and J ends lost 6 bases and 7 bases, in that order; junction bases with no gene match: 18. Germline V gives CDR1 MGHDK, CDR2 SYGVNS. The CDR3 loop is CASSPPGQGIQIYEQYF. The CDR3 DNA sequence: TGTGCCAGCAGCCCCCCGGGACAGGGGATCCAAATCTATGAGCAGTACTTC.

This CDR3 is CASSARLAGGGDTQYF. CDR3 nucleotide sequence: TGTGCCAGCAGCGCAAGACTAGCGGGAGGGGGAGATACGCAGTATTTT. The chain is built from TRBV7-2 and TRBJ2-3, with 14 bases that match TRBD2. V trimming: 5 bases; J trimming: 5 bases; junction bases outside the gene matches: 6. Per germline, CDR1 SGHTA and CDR2 FQGNSA. This CDR3 is built from 16 residues.

The chain recombines TRBV18 with TRBJ2-3; D is unclear. Germline V CDR1 and CDR2: KGHSH, LQKENI. The CDR3 loop spans 16 amino acids. The V and J ends lost 0 bases and 0 bases respectively, with 10 bases between them. The CDR3 nucleotides read TGTGCCAGCTCACCACCGGTAGCTCTTAGCACAGATACGCAGTATTTT. Translated, it gives CASSPPVALSTDTQYF.

The chain joins TRBV19 to TRBJ2-3; TRBD2 is a possible D gene (6 bases). Per germline, CDR1 LNHDA and CDR2 SQIVND (reference sequence). This CDR3 has 14 amino acids. Trimming pared 6 bases from V and 0 bases from J, leaving 10 bases between. The CDR3 loop reads CASSRGLSTDTQYF. The CDR3 DNA sequence: TGTGCCAGTAGCCGGGGACTGAGCACAGATACGCAGTATTTT.

The chain carries TRBV11-3 and TRBJ2-3; either TRBD1 or TRBD2 may fit D (6 bases each). V was shortened by 5 bases and J by 3 bases, with 18 bases between the two germline ends. The CDR3 loop spans 16 amino acids. From germline, CDR1 is SGHNT and CDR2 YENEEA. CDR3 coding DNA: TGTGCCAGCAGCCTCCTAGGAGGGGGTAGGACAGATACGCAGTATTTT. Protein: CASSLLGGGRTDTQYF.

This chain uses TRBV14 with TRBJ2-2; either TRBD1 or TRBD2 may supply D (5 bases each). Trimming shortened V by 4 bases and J by 4 bases, and 13 bases separated the two germline ends. The germline V gene has CDR1 SGHDN and CDR2 FVKESK. CDR3 length: 15 amino acids. CDR3: CASSPPGAGTGELFF. In nucleotides, the CDR3 is TGTGCCAGCAGCCCCCCTGGGGCGGGCACCGGGGAGCTGTTTTTT.

The chain has TRBV6-1 and TRBJ1-4; D ambiguous. V lost 4 bases to trimming and J lost 3 bases, with 9 bases between them. Germline CDR1 MNHNS, CDR2 SASEGT. CDR3 length: 14 amino acids. The DNA of the CDR3 is TGTGCCAGCAGTGTTACGGTGGCTAATGAAAAACTGTTTTTT. Its protein product is CASSVTVANEKLFF.

This chain connects TRBV7-2 to TRBJ2-1, with 7 bases fitting TRBD2. Germline V lookup: CDR1 SGHTA, CDR2 FQGNSA. Germline trimming cut 3 bases from V and 2 bases from J; bases unmatched to any gene: 4. CDR3 length equals 15 residues. CDR3 loop: CASSFSGPTYNEQFF. The DNA for the CDR3 is TGTGCCAGCAGCTTTAGCGGGCCAACCTACAATGAGCAGTTCTTC.

The chain carries TRBV7-8 and TRBJ2-1; 11 positions agree with TRBD2. CDR1 and CDR2 (germline): SGHVS, FQNEAQ. J gave up 3 bases and V 5 bases, and 6 bases lay outside the gene matches. The CDR3 runs to 16 residues. Written as DNA, the CDR3 is TGTGCCAGCAGCCTGTTGGGGACTAGCGGCTACAATGAGCAGTTCTTC. This codes for CASSLLGTSGYNEQFF. The full variable domain, in which reference TRBV7-8 and TRBJ2-1 provide the parts outside the CDR3, is GAGVSQSPRYKVAKRGQDVALRCDPISGHVSLFWYQQALGQGPEFLTYFQNEAQLDKSGLPSDRFFAERPEGSVSTLKIQRTQQEDSAVYLCASSLLGTSGYNEQFFGPGTRLTVL.

The chain combines TRBV29-1 with TRBJ1-1; D not certain. Germline V gene data show CDR1 as SQVTM and CDR2 as ANQGSEA. This CDR3 comprises 14 residues. V was cut by 2 bases and J by 6 bases, with 16 bases left in between. DNA for the CDR3: TGCAGCGTTGAATTGGGAATAACAGTGGCTGAAGCTTTCTTT. Amino acid sequence: CSVELGITVAEAFF.

In this sample, this clone turned up once. The gene calls are TRBV2 and TRBJ2-5; D is perhaps TRBD2 (5 bases). V was trimmed by 1 base and J by 5 bases, leaving 17 bases between them. The CDR3 length is 16 residues. Looked up from germline, CDR1 is SNHLY and CDR2 is FYNNEI. The CDR3 loop is CASSEDGLSRGETQYF. The CDR3 DNA reads as TGTGCCAGCAGTGAAGATGGGTTGTCCCGCGGGGAGACCCAGTACTTC. Filled out from reference TRBV2 and TRBJ2-5, the complete variable domain reads EPEVTQTPSHQVTQMGQEVILRCVPISNHLYFYWYRQILGQKVEFLVSFYNNEISEKSEIFDDQFSVERPDGSNFTLKIRSTKLEDSAMYFCASSEDGLSRGETQYFGPGTRLLVL.

This chain joins TRBV11-3 and TRBJ1-1; D unclear. Per germline, CDR1 SGHNT and CDR2 YENEEA. V shed 2 bases and J shed 1 base, with 8 bases lying between them. This CDR3 region has 14 residues. In DNA form, the CDR3 reads TGTGCCAGCAGCTTACGGGCGACGAACACTGAAGCTTTCTTT. Translating it yields CASSLRATNTEAFF.

The rearrangement uses TRBV5-1 and TRBJ2-2; D is undetermined. The V gene lost 0 bases and the J gene lost 0 bases, with 6 bases spanning the gap. This CDR3 has 15 amino acids. Germline V gene lookup returns CDR1 SGHRS and CDR2 YFSETQ. Here the CDR3 reads CASSLGGSNTGELFF. In DNA, the CDR3 is TGCGCCAGCAGCTTGGGCGGCTCGAACACCGGGGAGCTGTTTTTT.